A selection of T cell receptor beta chains follows, all from one sample in a study of blood T cell repertoires in COVID-19. Clones were read by immunoSEQ multiplex PCR, and TCRdb kept only the in-frame ones, dropping some. Counted here are more than 300,000 clones, around 86% occurring once; the ten biggest clones make up roughly 4.5%. Sequenced input: PBMCs or T cells enriched from blood (not recorded which). The receptors were gathered from a man between 25 and 39 years old who had recovered from COVID-19. Each CDR3 is given with its conserved first and last residue. A D gene is named only where the DNA matches it firmly. Only some rows state a clone size, as once, few, many or a class for expanded clones.

CDR3 protein | CDR3 DNA | J gene | D gene | V gene | clone size
CASSLSPGGVYYNSPLHF | TGTGCCAGCAGTTTATCCCCGGGGGGGGTTTACTATAATTCACCCCTCCACTTT | TRBJ1-6 | - | TRBV28 | -
CASTDRVLPNQPQHF | TGTGCCAGCACTGACCGGGTCCTTCCTAATCAGCCCCAGCATTTT | TRBJ1-5 | - | TRBV5-5 | -
CASSLPGQAFGNEQYF | TGTGCCAGCTCACTGCCGGGACAGGCGTTCGGGAACGAGCAGTACTTC | TRBJ2-7 | TRBD1 | TRBV18 | -
CASSLAEGSNQPQHF | TGTGCCAGCAGCTTAGCGGAGGGTAGCAATCAGCCCCAGCATTTT | TRBJ1-5 | - | TRBV7-9 | few
CASSITGGYGYTF | TGTGCCAGCAGCATAACAGGGGGCTATGGCTACACCTTC | TRBJ1-2 | TRBD1 | TRBV27 | few
CASSQVLAGAGEQYF | TGTGCCAGCAGCCAAGTACTAGCGGGGGCGGGGGAGCAGTACTTC | TRBJ2-7 | TRBD2 | TRBV4-2 | -
CASRRTGGWAEAFF | TGCGCCAGCAGAAGGACAGGGGGCTGGGCTGAAGCTTTCTTT | TRBJ1-1 | TRBD1 | TRBV4-1 | -
CASSLRLAASYEQYF | TGTGCCAGCAGCTTACGGCTAGCGGCCTCCTACGAGCAGTACTTC | TRBJ2-7 | TRBD2 | TRBV11-2 | -
CASRPSRDRPYNEQFF | TGTGCCAGCAGACCTTCCCGGGACAGGCCTTACAATGAGCAGTTCTTC | TRBJ2-1 | TRBD1 | TRBV5-4 | once
CASPRGAQPQHF | TGTGCCAGCCCCAGGGGAGCTCAGCCCCAGCATTTT | TRBJ1-5 | - | TRBV7-2 | -
CASSYGTGLPLHF | TGTGCCAGCAGTTACGGGACAGGGCTACCCCTCCACTTT | TRBJ1-6 | TRBD1 | TRBV12-3/TRBV12-4 | -
CASSYAGTATGELFF | TGTGCCAGCAGCTATGCCGGGACAGCCACCGGGGAGCTGTTTTTT | TRBJ2-2 | TRBD1 | TRBV5-4 | -
CASSPRGRTRGILRYEQYF | TGTGCCAGCAGCCCCCGAGGCAGGACTAGAGGGATCCTACGGTATGAGCAGTACTTC | TRBJ2-7 | TRBD2 | TRBV7-2 | once
CAISGPGTGSYEQYF | TGTGCCATCAGTGGGCCTGGGACAGGCTCCTACGAGCAGTACTTC | TRBJ2-7 | TRBD1 | TRBV10-3 | few
CASTTMGGGQPQHF | TGTGCCAGCACCACCATGGGGGGAGGTCAGCCCCAGCATTTT | TRBJ1-5 | - | TRBV6-5 | once
CASSPHTSGVRNEQFF | TGTGCCAGCAGTCCACATACTAGCGGGGTAAGGAATGAGCAGTTCTTC | TRBJ2-1 | TRBD2 | TRBV28 | -
CASSQGAPLDEQFF | TGCGCCAGCAGCCAAGGAGCACCTTTAGATGAGCAGTTCTTC | TRBJ2-1 | - | TRBV4-1 | -
CASATSGDTYEQYF | TGTGCCAGTGCGACTAGCGGGGATACCTACGAGCAGTACTTC | TRBJ2-7 | TRBD2 | TRBV27 | few
CASSRTLFGNEKLFF | TGTGCCAGCAGCAGGACACTGTTCGGTAATGAAAAACTGTTTTTT | TRBJ1-4 | - | TRBV16 | few
CASSRGTGGTNEKLFF | TGTGCCAGCAGCCGGGGCACAGGGGGAACTAATGAAAAACTGTTTTTT | TRBJ1-4 | TRBD1 | TRBV3-1/TRBV3-2 | -
CASVVAGPYEQYF | TGCGCCAGCGTGGTAGCGGGACCTTACGAGCAGTACTTC | TRBJ2-7 | TRBD2 | TRBV10-2 | once
CASSRVGQLTEAFF | TGTGCCAGCAGCCGGGTTGGACAGCTCACTGAAGCTTTCTTT | TRBJ1-1 | - | TRBV5-8 | -
CASSLGVGARTEAFF | TGTGCCAGCAGCTTAGGGGTGGGGGCAAGGACTGAAGCTTTCTTT | TRBJ1-1 | - | TRBV11-3 | once
CASSRTGESNQPQHF | TGTGCCAGCAGTCGAACGGGGGAAAGCAATCAGCCCCAGCATTTT | TRBJ1-5 | - | TRBV6-5 | -
CASSFRTLGTGNGNTIYF | TGTGCCAGCAGCTTTCGGACCCTCGGGACAGGGAACGGAAACACCATATATTTT | TRBJ1-3 | TRBD1 | TRBV11-3 | once
CASSIGTGSDELFF | TGTGCCAGTAGTATTGGGACAGGGTCGGACGAACTGTTTTTT | TRBJ1-4 | TRBD1 | TRBV19 | few
CASSPQGGSFGSTFF | TGTGCCAGCAGCCCCCAGGGGGGTTCGTTTGGAAGTACTTTCTTC | TRBJ2-7 | - | TRBV7-2 | -
CASSLVGWGGQSYEQYF | TGTGCCAGCAGCTTGGTCGGTTGGGGGGGTCAGTCCTACGAGCAGTACTTC | TRBJ2-7 | TRBD2 | TRBV5-6 | -
CASSVGGTSIETQYF | TGTGCCAGCAGCGTAGGTGGGACTAGCATAGAGACCCAGTACTTC | TRBJ2-5 | TRBD2 | TRBV9 | -
CASSFLWGQGSDAYEQYF | TGTGCCAGCAGCTTTCTATGGGGACAGGGGTCTGATGCCTACGAGCAGTACTTC | TRBJ2-7 | TRBD1 | TRBV11-3 | -
CASSPTSGANNEQFF | TGTGCCAGCAGCCCGACTAGCGGGGCCAACAATGAGCAGTTCTTC | TRBJ2-1 | TRBD2 | TRBV13 | -
CASSFSLGTGVFGGYTF | TGTGCCAGCAGCTTTTCTCTCGGGACAGGGGTCTTCGGGGGCTACACCTTC | TRBJ1-2 | TRBD1 | TRBV5-4 | -
CASSRGQLQETQYF | TGTGCCAGCAGCAGGGGACAGCTTCAAGAGACCCAGTACTTC | TRBJ2-5 | TRBD1 | TRBV2 | -
CAISAEGGDTQYF | TGTGCCATCAGTGCTGAGGGCGGAGATACGCAGTATTTT | TRBJ2-3 | - | TRBV10-3 | -
CASSSMTGSREQYF | TGTGCCAGCAGCTCTATGACAGGGTCCCGCGAGCAGTACTTC | TRBJ2-7 | TRBD1 | TRBV5-8 | -
CATSEGGFSSYNEQFF | TGTGCCACCAGCGAAGGGGGCTTTAGCTCCTACAATGAGCAGTTCTTC | TRBJ2-1 | TRBD1 | TRBV24-1 | -
CASSYSAGEYNEQFF | TGTGCCAGCAGTTACTCGGCGGGGGAGTACAATGAGCAGTTCTTC | TRBJ2-1 | TRBD2 | TRBV6-2/TRBV6-3 | -
CASSVEDSDEQYF | TGCGCCAGCAGCGTGGAAGACAGTGACGAGCAGTACTTC | TRBJ2-7 | - | TRBV5-1 | -
CASSRSERPQFF | TGTGCCAGTAGCCGCTCGGAGAGGCCTCAGTTCTTC | TRBJ2-1 | - | TRBV19 | -
CATSREDQETQYF | TGTGCCACCAGTAGAGAAGATCAAGAGACCCAGTACTTC | TRBJ2-5 | - | TRBV24-1 | -
CAISETGFGAFF | TGTGCCATCAGTGAAACAGGCTTTGGGGCTTTCTTT | TRBJ1-1 | - | TRBV10-3 | few
CASSLGLGHEQFF | TGTGCCAGCAGCCTCGGTCTGGGGCATGAGCAGTTCTTC | TRBJ2-1 | - | TRBV14 | -
CASSVQTGGGLETQYF | TGTGCCAGCAGCGTCCAAACAGGGGGCGGTTTGGAGACCCAGTACTTC | TRBJ2-5 | TRBD1 | TRBV7-2 | -
CASNNPRTSGARDTQYF | TGTGCCAGCAATAACCCGAGGACTAGCGGGGCCAGAGATACGCAGTATTTT | TRBJ2-3 | TRBD2 | TRBV3-1/TRBV3-2 | -
CAWSTSGLLNEKLFF | TGTGCCTGGAGCACTTCAGGGCTTCTTAATGAAAAACTGTTTTTT | TRBJ1-4 | - | TRBV30 | -
CAWSVNLLAGGMYEQFF | TGTGCCTGGAGTGTCAACTTACTAGCGGGGGGCATGTATGAGCAGTTCTTC | TRBJ2-1 | TRBD2 | TRBV30 | -
CASSGGTGAFGANVLTF | TGTGCCAGCAGTGGTGGGACAGGGGCGTTTGGGGCCAACGTCCTGACTTTC | TRBJ2-6 | TRBD1 | TRBV2 | once
CASSGSQGRGEKLFF | TGTGCCAGCAGCGGGTCCCAGGGGCGCGGTGAAAAACTGTTTTTT | TRBJ1-4 | - | TRBV11-3 | -
CASSPLEGQGGFF | TGTGCCAGCTCACCACTGGAAGGACAGGGGGGCTTTTTT | TRBJ1-4 | TRBD1 | TRBV18 | -
CASSGRLAGGPGETQYF | TGTGCCAGCAGTGGTCGGCTAGCGGGAGGGCCGGGAGAGACCCAGTACTTC | TRBJ2-5 | TRBD2 | TRBV6-1 | -
CASSPPYSGGYTF | TGTGCCAGCAGCCCCCCTTATTCGGGGGGCTACACCTTC | TRBJ1-2 | - | TRBV7-9 | -
CASSQEGRGGLSYEQYF | TGCGCCAGCAGCCAAGAAGGGAGGGGGGGGCTCTCCTACGAGCAGTACTTC | TRBJ2-7 | - | TRBV4-1 | -
CAWMGRLAGLEQYF | TGTGCCTGGATGGGTAGGCTAGCGGGACTCGAGCAGTACTTC | TRBJ2-7 | TRBD2 | TRBV30 | -
CASSLAQLQFF | TGTGCCAGCAGTTTAGCCCAACTACAGTTCTTC | TRBJ2-1 | - | TRBV12-3/TRBV12-4 | -
CATQAGGQDTQYF | TGTGCCACCCAAGCGGGAGGGCAAGATACGCAGTATTTT | TRBJ2-3 | TRBD2 | TRBV24-1 | once
CASSFRTGLRNNEQFF | TGTGCCAGCAGCTTCCGGACTGGTTTAAGAAACAATGAGCAGTTCTTC | TRBJ2-1 | - | TRBV14 | -
CASSITSGGATKQYF | TGTGCCAGTAGTATCACAAGCGGGGGGGCGACGAAGCAGTACTTC | TRBJ2-7 | TRBD2 | TRBV19 | -
CASSWDYEGRNEQFF | TGTGCCAGCAGCTGGGACTACGAGGGTAGGAATGAGCAGTTCTTC | TRBJ2-1 | TRBD2 | TRBV5-8 | -
CASSQVGPYSKYEQYF | TGCGCCAGCAGCCAAGTGGGCCCATACTCGAAGTACGAGCAGTACTTC | TRBJ2-7 | - | TRBV4-1 | -
CASSTGLGQPQHF | TGTGCCAGCAGTACAGGGTTGGGGCAGCCCCAGCATTTT | TRBJ1-5 | - | TRBV2 | -